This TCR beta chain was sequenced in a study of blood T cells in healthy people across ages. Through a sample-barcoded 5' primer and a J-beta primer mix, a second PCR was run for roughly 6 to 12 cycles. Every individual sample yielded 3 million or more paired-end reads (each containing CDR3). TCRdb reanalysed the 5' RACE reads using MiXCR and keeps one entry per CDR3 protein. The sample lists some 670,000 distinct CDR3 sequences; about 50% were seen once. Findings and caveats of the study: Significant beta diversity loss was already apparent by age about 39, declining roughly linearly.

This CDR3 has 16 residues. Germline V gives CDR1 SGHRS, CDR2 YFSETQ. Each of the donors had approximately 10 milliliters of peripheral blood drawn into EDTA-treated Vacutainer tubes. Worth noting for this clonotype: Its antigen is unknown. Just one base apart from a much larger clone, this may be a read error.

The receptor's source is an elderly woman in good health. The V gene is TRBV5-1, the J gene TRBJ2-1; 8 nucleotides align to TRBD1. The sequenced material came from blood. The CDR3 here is CASSLLATGVYSEQFF. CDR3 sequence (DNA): TGCGCCAGCAGCTTGCTCGCGACAGGGGTCTACAGTGAGCAGTTCTTC.